This T cell receptor (beta chain) emerged from a study of T cells expressing NK-cell markers. Overall study: Repertoire data for TCR beta were derived from sorted T cells (CD3+CD56+NKG2C+, CD3+CD56+NKG2C- and CD3+CD56-NKG2C+). Just one sequenced donor of eight was HCMV-seronegative, while seven were seropositive.

Remarks on this clonotype: Its specificity is not known.

Synthesis of TCR beta cDNA relied on 5'RACE template switching carrying UMIs. TCRdb reanalyzed the 5' RACE reads, giving one entry per CDR3 protein sequence and no DNA. The table for this sample gives over 150,000 distinct CDR3 sequences. Findings of the study overall: For a handful of donors, these clonotypes were likewise the leading ones in the CD3+CD56-NKG2C+ fraction.

This CDR3 comprises 15 residues. Per germline, CDR1 LNHDA and CDR2 SQIVND (reference sequence). The sequence came from a man aged 18-69 years in good health. The chain has TRBV19 and TRBJ1-4; without DNA, the TCRdb call of TRBD1 cannot be checked. The sequenced sample was blood T cells: a sorted CD56 or NKG2C T cell subset, CD4+ or CD8+ T cells, or bulk PBMC T cells (not recorded which). The CDR3 loop reads CASSLRMGLNEKLFF.